Below, 8 T cell receptor beta chains from the same sample are listed, as sequenced in a study of blood T cells in healthy people across ages. The use of a sample-barcoded 5' primer and a J-beta primer mix characterized a second PCR of roughly 6 to 12 cycles. Each CDR3 protein gets one entry after TCRdb re-called the 5' RACE reads with MiXCR. The sample contains some 900,000 distinct CDR3 sequences, 40% to 60% of which appear only once. Sequenced material: blood. The receptor set was obtained from a man aged 25 to 40 in good health.

Here the CDR3 DNA reads TGTGCCAGCAGCCCCCCCCGGGACAGGGCTGACACAGATACGCAGTATTTT. It specifies CASSPPRDRADTDTQYF. The chain carries TRBV7-8 and TRBJ2-3; 9 nucleotides agree with TRBD1. The V gene's germline CDR1 is SGHVS and CDR2 FQNEAQ. V shed 5 bases and J 2 bases; nucleotides not matched to a gene: 11. The CDR3 totals 17 residues.

The chain carries TRBV20-1 and TRBJ2-7; the match to TRBD1 covers 7 bases. Unmatched junction bases numbered 7, after V lost 0 bases and J lost 2 bases. The CDR3 has 15 residues. Germline CDR1 reads DFQATT; CDR2 reads SNEGSKA (reference sequence). The CDR3: CSARDRHRGTYEQYF. CDR3 in DNA: TGCAGTGCTAGAGATCGTCACAGGGGAACCTACGAGCAGTACTTC.

The chain is built from TRBV11-2 and TRBJ2-1; 7 bases are a match to TRBD2. The CDR3 contains 22 residues. Germline CDR1 is SGHAT and CDR2 is FQNNGV. After removal of 6 bases from V and 6 bases from J, the junction contained 32 bases not matched to a gene. The CDR3 nucleotides are TGTGCCAGCAGTGCCTTTGGGCAAAGTGGACTAGTAGTGGGGGGGGGTAGCAATGAGCAGTTCTTC. This encodes CASSAFGQSGLVVGGGSNEQFF.

The V gene is TRBV3-1, the J gene TRBJ1-2, with 10 bases that match TRBD1. The CDR3 contains 15 residues. The V gene's germline CDR1 is LGHDT and CDR2 YNNKEL (reference sequence). With V trimmed by 1 base and J by 10 bases, 9 bases remained unmatched. DNA for the CDR3: TGTGCCAGCAGCCAAGGAGCGGGACAGGGGCAAGACTACACCTTC. It yields the protein CASSQGAGQGQDYTF.

V usage is TRBV6-1 and J usage is TRBJ2-4; the D is unclear. V was pared by 0 bases and J by 7 bases, with 10 bases between. Germline-derived CDR1 and CDR2 are MNHNS and SASEGT. The CDR3 sequence is 14 residues long. CDR3: CASSEALPRNIQYF. As DNA, the CDR3 is TGTGCCAGCAGTGAAGCGCTCCCTAGGAACATTCAGTACTTC.

Of note for this clonotype: At one end, the junction sequence differs from germline, possibly due to a read error. This chain connects TRBV12-5 to TRBJ1-1; 11 bases line up with TRBD1. Germline CDR1 LGHNT, CDR2 FRNRAP. The CDR3 sequence is 14 residues long. CDR3 sequence reads: CASALGQGDGIAFF. The CDR3 DNA sequence: TGTGCTAGTGCTTTGGGACAGGGGGATGGTATAGCTTTCTTT.

The chain is built from TRBV20-1 and TRBJ1-4, with 7 bases aligning to TRBD1. The V gene end was trimmed by 3 bases and the J gene end by 4 bases; junction bases not matched to a gene: 11. Looked up from germline, CDR1 is DFQATT and CDR2 is SNEGSKA (reference sequence). CDR3 length equals 16 residues. CDR3 protein: CSASPEGARDNEKLFF. CDR3 in DNA: TGCAGTGCTAGCCCCGAGGGGGCGCGGGATAATGAAAAACTGTTTTTT.

The rearrangement joins TRBV28 to TRBJ2-3, with 8 bases identical to TRBD1. The germline gives CDR1 MDHEN, CDR2 SYDVKM. The CDR3 contains 15 residues. V lost 2 bases, J lost 4 bases, and 5 bases stayed unmatched. DNA of the CDR3: TGTGCCAGCAGTTTAGGGGGGACAGGTTCAGATACGCAGTATTTT. Its protein is CASSLGGTGSDTQYF.